This T cell receptor beta chain was sequenced for a study of blood T cells in healthy people across ages. A second PCR, run for about 7 to 11 cycles, used a sample-barcoded 5' primer plus a J-beta primer mix. TCRdb processed the 5' RACE reads anew with MiXCR; each CDR3 protein has one entry. The data contain about 970,000 distinct CDR3 sequences, approximately 50% of them singletons. This clonotype occurred once. V was trimmed by 5 bases and J by 3 bases, leaving 17 bases between them. Germline CDR1 and CDR2: SGHTA and FQGTGA. This CDR3 is built from 15 residues. The sample consisted of blood. This chain links TRBV7-3 with TRBJ2-7; perhaps TRBD2 as D (5 bases). The sequence was obtained from a woman aged 55 to 70 in good health. The CDR3 DNA sequence: TGTGCCAGCAGCCCGGCCGGGAATTGGCTCTACGAGCAGTACTTC. This codes for CASSPAGNWLYEQYF.